These T cell receptor beta chains were read from a single sample in a study of CD8 T cells in ankylosing spondylitis. TCRdb reprocessed the 5' RACE reads via MiXCR and lists one record per CDR3 protein. The sample consists of under 850,000 distinct CDR3 sequences, around 19% of them appearing once. The sample consisted of blood, either unsorted or a sorted T cell fraction (not recorded which). The origin of the receptors is a male donor with ankylosing spondylitis. The CDR3 runs from the conserved cysteine through the conserved F or W. For some rows the clone size is stated as once, few or many, or as a class when expanded; others skip it.

V	size	CDR3
TRBV12-3/TRBV12-4	.	CASTRDGGTADEQFF
TRBV12-3/TRBV12-4	few	CASSQQTGVHEQFF
TRBV7-2	few	CASSSQGAGVEKLFF
TRBV4-2	many	CASSRNRGTSGDQETQYF
TRBV20-1	.	CSARDSGTARFTPQHF
TRBV6-2/TRBV6-3	once	CASKRQTSNEKLFF
TRBV5-5	.	CARSPGQVFKQYF
TRBV12-3/TRBV12-4	many	CASSLEAGGHNEQFF
TRBV5-6	few	CASRYNSDLAKNIQYF
TRBV29-1	.	CSVVGQGAFGYTF
TRBV7-9	.	CASSSQYTEAFF
TRBV6-1	.	CASSRQSGANVLTF
TRBV3-1	few	CAVPGLSADTQYF
TRBV6-1	few	CASRLRPGLVANTGELFF
TRBV12-3/TRBV12-4	few	CASSSGYEVYNEQFF
TRBV7-2	.	CASSLGSGGLETQYF
TRBV28	.	CASSSVLELGQFF
TRBV28	.	CASRGARVYIQYF